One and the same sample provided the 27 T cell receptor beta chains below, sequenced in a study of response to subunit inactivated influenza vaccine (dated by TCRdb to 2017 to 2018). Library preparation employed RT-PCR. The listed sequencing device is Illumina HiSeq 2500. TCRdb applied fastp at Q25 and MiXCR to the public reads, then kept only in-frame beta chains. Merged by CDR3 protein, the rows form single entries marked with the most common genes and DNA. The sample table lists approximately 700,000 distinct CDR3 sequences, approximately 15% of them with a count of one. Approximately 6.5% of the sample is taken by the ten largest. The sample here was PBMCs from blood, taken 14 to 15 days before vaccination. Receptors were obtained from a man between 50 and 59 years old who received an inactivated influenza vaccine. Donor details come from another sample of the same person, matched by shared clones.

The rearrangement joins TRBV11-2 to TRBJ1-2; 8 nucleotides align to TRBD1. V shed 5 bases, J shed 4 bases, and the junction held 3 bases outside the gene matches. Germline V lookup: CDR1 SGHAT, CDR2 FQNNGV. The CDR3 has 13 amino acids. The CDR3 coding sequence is TGTGCCAGCAGCCGCGGACAGGGCTATGGCTACACCTTC. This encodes CASSRGQGYGYTF.

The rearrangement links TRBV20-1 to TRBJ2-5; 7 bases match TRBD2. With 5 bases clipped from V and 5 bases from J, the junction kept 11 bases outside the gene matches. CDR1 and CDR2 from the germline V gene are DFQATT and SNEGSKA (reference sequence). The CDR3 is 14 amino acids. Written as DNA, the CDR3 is TGCAGTGCTGACTCGGGGGGTACATCGGAGACCCAGTACTTC. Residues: CSADSGGTSETQYF.

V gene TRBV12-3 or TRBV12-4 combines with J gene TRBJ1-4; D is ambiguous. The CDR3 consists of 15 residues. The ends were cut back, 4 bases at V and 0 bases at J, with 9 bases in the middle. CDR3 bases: TGTGCCAGCAGTTATGCGTTAACAACTAATGAAAAACTGTTTTTT. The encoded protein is CASSYALTTNEKLFF.

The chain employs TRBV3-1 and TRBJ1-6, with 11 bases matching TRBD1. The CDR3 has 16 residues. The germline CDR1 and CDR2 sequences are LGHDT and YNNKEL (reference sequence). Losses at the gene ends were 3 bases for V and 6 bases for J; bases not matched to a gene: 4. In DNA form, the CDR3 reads TGTGCCAGCAGCCAGGGGACAGGGGGATCTAATTCACCCCTCCACTTT. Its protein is CASSQGTGGSNSPLHF.

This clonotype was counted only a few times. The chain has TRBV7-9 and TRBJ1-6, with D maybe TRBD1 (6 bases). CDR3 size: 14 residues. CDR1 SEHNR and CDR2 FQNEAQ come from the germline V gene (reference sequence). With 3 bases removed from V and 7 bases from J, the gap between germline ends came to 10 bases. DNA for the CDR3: TGTGCCAGCAGCTTCACAGGGCAAAATTCACCCCTCCACTTT. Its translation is CASSFTGQNSPLHF.

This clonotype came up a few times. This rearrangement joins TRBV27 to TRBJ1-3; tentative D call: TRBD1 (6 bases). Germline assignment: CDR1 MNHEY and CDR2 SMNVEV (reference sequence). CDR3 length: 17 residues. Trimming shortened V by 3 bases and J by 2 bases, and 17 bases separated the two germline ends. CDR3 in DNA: TGTGCCAGCAGTTTCCTTTCATCAGGGGAGACTGGAAACACCATATATTTT. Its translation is CASSFLSSGETGNTIYF.

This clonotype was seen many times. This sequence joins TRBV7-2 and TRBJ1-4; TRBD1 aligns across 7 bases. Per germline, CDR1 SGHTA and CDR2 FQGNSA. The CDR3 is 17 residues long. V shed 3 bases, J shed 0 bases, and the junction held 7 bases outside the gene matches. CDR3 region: CASSLGQSFATNEKLFF. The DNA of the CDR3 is TGTGCCAGCAGCTTGGGACAGAGCTTCGCAACTAATGAAAAACTGTTTTTT.

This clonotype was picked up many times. The CDR3 coding sequence is TGTGCCAGCAGCTTAGAAGGTCTCAGGGGGAACGAGCAGTACTTC. Amino acids: CASSLEGLRGNEQYF. The chain has TRBV7-8 and TRBJ2-7, with 7 bases matching TRBD1. Germline CDR1 reads SGHVS; CDR2 reads FQNEAQ. CDR3 length equals 15 residues. V lost 1 base, J lost 5 bases, and 8 bases stayed unmatched.

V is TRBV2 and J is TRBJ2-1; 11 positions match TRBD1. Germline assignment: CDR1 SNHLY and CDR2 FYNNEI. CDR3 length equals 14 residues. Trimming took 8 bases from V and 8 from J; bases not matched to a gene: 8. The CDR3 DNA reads TGTGCCAGCCGAACCGGGACAGGGGGTTATGAGCAGTTCTTC. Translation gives CASRTGTGGYEQFF.

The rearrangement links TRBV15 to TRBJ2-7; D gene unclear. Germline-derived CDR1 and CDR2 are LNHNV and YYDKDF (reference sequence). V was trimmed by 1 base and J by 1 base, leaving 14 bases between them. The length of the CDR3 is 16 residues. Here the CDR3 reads CATSRGGGRRSYEQYF. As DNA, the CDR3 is TGTGCCACCAGCAGAGGAGGTGGTAGGCGGTCCTACGAGCAGTACTTC.

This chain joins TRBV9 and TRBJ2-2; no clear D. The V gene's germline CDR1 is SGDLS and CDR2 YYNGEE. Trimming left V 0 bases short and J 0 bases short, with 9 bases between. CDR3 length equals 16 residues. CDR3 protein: CASSVAGRSNTGELFF. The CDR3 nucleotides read TGTGCCAGCAGCGTAGCCGGTCGATCGAACACCGGGGAGCTGTTTTTT.

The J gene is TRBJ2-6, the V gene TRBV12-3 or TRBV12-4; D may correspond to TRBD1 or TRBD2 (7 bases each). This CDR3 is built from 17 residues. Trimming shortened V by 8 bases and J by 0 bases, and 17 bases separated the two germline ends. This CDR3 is CASQRQGGSSGANVLTF. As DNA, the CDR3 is TGTGCCAGCCAAAGACAGGGAGGGAGCTCTGGGGCCAACGTCCTGACTTTC.

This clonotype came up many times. The CDR3 here is CSALPLAGGLTEAFF. The DNA for the CDR3 is TGCAGTGCTTTACCTCTGGCGGGGGGCCTCACTGAAGCTTTCTTT. The chain has TRBV20-1 and TRBJ1-1, with a tentative D call TRBD1 (6 bases). Germline-derived CDR1 and CDR2 are DFQATT and SNEGSKA (reference sequence). The CDR3 sequence is 15 residues long. Deletions cut 5 bases from V and 4 bases from J, with 20 bases between.

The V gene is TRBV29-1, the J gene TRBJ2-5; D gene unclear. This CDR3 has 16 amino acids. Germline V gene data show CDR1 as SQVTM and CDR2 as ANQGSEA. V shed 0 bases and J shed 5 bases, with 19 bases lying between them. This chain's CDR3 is CSVEEEVARPVETQYF. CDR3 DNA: TGCAGCGTTGAAGAAGAAGTAGCCCGACCGGTGGAGACCCAGTACTTC.

The CDR3, as DNA: TGTGCCAGCAGGGGTCTACGAGGAGATACGCAGTATTTT. Translated, it gives CASRGLRGDTQYF. The gene calls are TRBV6-2 or TRBV6-3 and TRBJ2-3; no reliable D call. Trimming shortened V by 6 bases and J by 5 bases, and 12 bases separated the two germline ends. Germline V CDR1 and CDR2: MNHEY, SVGEGT. CDR3 length equals 13 residues.

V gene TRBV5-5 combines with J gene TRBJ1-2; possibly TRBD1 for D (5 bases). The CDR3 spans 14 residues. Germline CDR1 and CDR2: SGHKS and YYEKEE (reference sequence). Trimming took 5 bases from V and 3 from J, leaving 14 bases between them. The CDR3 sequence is CASSRTRTDYGYTF. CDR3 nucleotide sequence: TGTGCCAGCAGTCGGACACGGACGGACTATGGCTACACCTTC.

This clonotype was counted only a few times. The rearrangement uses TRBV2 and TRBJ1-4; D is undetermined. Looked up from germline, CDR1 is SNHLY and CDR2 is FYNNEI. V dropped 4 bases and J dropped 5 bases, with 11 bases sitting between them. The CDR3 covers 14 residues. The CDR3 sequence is CASSGYGSNEKLFF. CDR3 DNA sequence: TGTGCCAGCAGTGGGTACGGTTCAAATGAAAAACTGTTTTTT.

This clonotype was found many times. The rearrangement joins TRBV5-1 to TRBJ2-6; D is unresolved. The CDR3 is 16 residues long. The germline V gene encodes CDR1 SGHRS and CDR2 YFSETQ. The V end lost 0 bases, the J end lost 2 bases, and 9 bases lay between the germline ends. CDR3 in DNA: TGCGCCAGCAGCTTGGATAGAACCCCTGGGGCCAACGTCCTGACTTTC. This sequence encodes CASSLDRTPGANVLTF.

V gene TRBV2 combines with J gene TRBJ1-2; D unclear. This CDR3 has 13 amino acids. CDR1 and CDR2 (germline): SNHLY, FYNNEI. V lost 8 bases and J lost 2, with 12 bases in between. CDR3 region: CASRPSGNYGYTF. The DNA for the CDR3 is TGTGCCAGCCGACCTTCAGGAAACTATGGCTACACCTTC.

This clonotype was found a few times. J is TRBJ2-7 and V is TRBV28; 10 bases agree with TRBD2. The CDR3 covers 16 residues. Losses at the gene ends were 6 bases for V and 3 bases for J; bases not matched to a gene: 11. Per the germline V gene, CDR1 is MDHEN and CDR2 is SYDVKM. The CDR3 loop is CASSLAGTSVLYEQYF. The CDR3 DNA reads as TGTGCCAGCAGCCTAGCCGGGACTAGCGTGCTCTACGAGCAGTACTTC.

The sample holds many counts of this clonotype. The DNA for the CDR3 is TGCGCCAGCAGCCAAGCTTTAAAGGGGGGGGTCGATACGCAGTATTTT. Its protein product is CASSQALKGGVDTQYF. The chain recombines TRBV4-3 with TRBJ2-3; D is perhaps TRBD2 (7 bases). This CDR3 spans 16 amino acids. Per the germline V gene, CDR1 is LGHNA and CDR2 is YSLEER. The V end lost 1 base, the J end lost 6 bases, and 17 bases lay between the germline ends.

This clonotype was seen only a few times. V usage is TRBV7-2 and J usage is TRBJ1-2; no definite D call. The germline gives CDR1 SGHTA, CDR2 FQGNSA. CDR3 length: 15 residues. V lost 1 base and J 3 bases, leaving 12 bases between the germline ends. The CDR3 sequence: CASSLGETGDYGYTF. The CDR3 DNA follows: TGTGCCAGCAGCTTAGGAGAAACGGGCGACTATGGCTACACCTTC.

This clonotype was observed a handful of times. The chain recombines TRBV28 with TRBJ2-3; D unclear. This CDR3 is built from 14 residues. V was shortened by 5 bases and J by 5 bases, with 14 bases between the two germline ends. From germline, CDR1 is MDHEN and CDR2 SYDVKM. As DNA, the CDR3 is TGTGCCAGCAGTCCCCCCCCTAGAAGAGATACGCAGTATTTT. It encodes CASSPPPRRDTQYF. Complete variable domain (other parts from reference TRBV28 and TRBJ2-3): DVKVTQSSRYLVKRTGEKVFLECVQDMDHENMFWYRQDPGLGLRLIYFSYDVKMKEKGDIPEGYSVSREKKERFSLILESASTNQTSMYLCASSPPPRRDTQYFGPGTRLTVL.

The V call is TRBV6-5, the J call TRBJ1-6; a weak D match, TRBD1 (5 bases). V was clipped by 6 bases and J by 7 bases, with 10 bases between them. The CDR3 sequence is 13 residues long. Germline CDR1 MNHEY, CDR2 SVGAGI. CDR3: CASRNSGNSPLHF. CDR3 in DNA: TGTGCCAGCAGAAACTCAGGGAATTCACCCCTCCACTTT.

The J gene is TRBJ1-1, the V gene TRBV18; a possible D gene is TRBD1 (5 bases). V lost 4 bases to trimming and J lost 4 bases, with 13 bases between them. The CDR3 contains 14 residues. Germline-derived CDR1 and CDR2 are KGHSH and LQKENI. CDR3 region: CASSLFRESTEAFF. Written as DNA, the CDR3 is TGTGCCAGCTCACTGTTCAGGGAGAGCACTGAAGCTTTCTTT.

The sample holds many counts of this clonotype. DNA of the CDR3: TGTGCCAGCTCAGTTGGACTAGCGGGGACAGGCAATGAGCAGTTCTTC. Amino acid sequence: CASSVGLAGTGNEQFF. The rearrangement uses TRBV18 and TRBJ2-1; 12 bases are a match to TRBD2. The CDR3 length is 16 residues. The germline V gene has CDR1 KGHSH and CDR2 LQKENI. V dropped 5 bases and J dropped 6; count of bases not matched to a gene: 8.

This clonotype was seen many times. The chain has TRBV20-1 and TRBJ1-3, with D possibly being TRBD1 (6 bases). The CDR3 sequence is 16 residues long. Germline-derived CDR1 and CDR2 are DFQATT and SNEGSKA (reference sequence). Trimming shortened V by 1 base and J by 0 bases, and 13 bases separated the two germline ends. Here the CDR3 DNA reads TGCAGTGCTAGAGTAACAGGGATGAACTCTGGAAACACCATATATTTT. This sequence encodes CSARVTGMNSGNTIYF.